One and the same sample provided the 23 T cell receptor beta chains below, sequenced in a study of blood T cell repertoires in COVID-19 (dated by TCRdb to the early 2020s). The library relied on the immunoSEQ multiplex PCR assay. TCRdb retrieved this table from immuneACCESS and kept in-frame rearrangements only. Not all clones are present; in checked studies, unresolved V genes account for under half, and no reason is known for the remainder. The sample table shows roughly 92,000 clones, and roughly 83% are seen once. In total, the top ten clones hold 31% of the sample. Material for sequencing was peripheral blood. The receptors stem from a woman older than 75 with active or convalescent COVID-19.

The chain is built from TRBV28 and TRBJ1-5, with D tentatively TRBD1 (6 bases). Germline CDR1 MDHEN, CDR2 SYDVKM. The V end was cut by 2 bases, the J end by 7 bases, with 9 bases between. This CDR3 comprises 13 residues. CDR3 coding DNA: TGTGCCAGCAGTTTACCTGGACAGCAGCCCCAGCATTTT. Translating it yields CASSLPGQQPQHF.

The CDR3 nucleotides read TGTGCCAGCAGCTTACGGACAGGAGTGGGCACCGGGGAGCTGTTTTTT. Its protein product is CASSLRTGVGTGELFF. The J gene is TRBJ2-2, the V gene TRBV5-6, with 7 bases that match TRBD1. J gave up 4 bases and V 2 bases, and 8 bases lay outside the gene matches. Germline V CDR1 and CDR2: SGHDT, YYEEEE. CDR3 length equals 16 residues.

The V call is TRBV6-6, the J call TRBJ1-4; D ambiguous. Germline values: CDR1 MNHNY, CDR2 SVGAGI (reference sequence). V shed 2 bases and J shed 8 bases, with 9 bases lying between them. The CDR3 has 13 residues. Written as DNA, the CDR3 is TGTGCCAGCAGTTACATCGTCTACGAAAAACTGTTTTTT. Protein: CASSYIVYEKLFF.

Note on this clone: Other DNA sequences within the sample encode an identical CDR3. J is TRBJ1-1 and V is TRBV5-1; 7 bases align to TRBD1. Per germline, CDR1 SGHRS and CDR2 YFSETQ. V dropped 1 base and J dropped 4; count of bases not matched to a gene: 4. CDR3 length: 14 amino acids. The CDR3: CASSLTGVGTEAFF. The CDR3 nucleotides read TGCGCCAGCAGCTTGACAGGGGTCGGCACTGAAGCTTTCTTT.

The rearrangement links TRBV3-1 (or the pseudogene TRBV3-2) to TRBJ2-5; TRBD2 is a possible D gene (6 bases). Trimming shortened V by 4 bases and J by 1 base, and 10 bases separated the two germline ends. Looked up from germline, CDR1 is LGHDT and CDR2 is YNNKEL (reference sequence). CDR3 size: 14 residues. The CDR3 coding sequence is TGTGCCAGCAGCCCGGGGGTACTCCAAGAGACCCAGTACTTC. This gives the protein CASSPGVLQETQYF.

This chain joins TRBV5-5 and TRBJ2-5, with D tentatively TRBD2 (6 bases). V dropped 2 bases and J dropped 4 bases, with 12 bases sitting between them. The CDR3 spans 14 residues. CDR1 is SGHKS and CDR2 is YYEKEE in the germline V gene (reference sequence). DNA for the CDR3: TGTGCCAGCAGCTTCTTGACGGAGGGAGAGACCCAGTACTTC. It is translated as CASSFLTEGETQYF.

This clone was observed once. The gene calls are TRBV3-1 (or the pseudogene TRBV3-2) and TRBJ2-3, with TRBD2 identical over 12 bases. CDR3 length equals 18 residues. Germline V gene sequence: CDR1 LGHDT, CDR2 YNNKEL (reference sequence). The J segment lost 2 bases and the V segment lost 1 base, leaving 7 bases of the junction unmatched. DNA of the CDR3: TGTGCCAGCAGCCAAGGCCTAGCGGGAGGGGGCCACACAGATACGCAGTATTTT. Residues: CASSQGLAGGGHTDTQYF.

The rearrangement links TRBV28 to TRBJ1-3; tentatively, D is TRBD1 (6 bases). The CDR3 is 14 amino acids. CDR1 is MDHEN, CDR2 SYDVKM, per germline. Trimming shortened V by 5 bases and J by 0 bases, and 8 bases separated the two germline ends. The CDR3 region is CASSGRGSGNTIYF. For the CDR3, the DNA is TGTGCCAGCAGTGGCAGGGGCTCTGGAAACACCATATATTTT.

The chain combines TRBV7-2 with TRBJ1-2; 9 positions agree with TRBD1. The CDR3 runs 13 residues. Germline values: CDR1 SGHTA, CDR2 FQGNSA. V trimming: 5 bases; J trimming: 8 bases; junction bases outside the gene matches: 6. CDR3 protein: CASSADRGGGYTF. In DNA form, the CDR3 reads TGTGCCAGCAGCGCCGACAGGGGGGGCGGCTACACCTTC. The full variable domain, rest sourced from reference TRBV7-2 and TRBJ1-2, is GAGVSQSPSNKVTEKGKDVELRCDPISGHTALYWYRQSLGQGLEFLIYFQGNSAPDKSGLPSDRFSAERTGGSVSTLTIQRTQQEDSAVYLCASSADRGGGYTFGSGTRLTVV.

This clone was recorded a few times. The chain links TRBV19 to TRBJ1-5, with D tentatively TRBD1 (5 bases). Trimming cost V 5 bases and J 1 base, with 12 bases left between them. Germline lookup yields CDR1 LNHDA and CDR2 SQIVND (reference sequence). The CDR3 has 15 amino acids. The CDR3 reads CASSVREASNQPQHF. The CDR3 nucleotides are TGTGCCAGTAGTGTCAGGGAGGCCAGCAATCAGCCCCAGCATTTT. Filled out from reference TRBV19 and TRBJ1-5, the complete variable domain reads DGGITQSPKYLFRKEGQNVTLSCEQNLNHDAMYWYRQDPGQGLRLIYYSQIVNDFQKGDIAEGYSVSREKKESFPLTVTSAQKNPTAFYLCASSVREASNQPQHFGDGTRLSIL.

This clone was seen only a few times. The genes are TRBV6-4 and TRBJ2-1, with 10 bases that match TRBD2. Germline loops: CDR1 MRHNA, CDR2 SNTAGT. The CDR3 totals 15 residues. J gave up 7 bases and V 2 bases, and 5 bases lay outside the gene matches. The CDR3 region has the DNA TGTGCCAGCAGTGACGCGGGACTAGCGAGGAATGAGCAGTTCTTC. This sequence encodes CASSDAGLARNEQFF.

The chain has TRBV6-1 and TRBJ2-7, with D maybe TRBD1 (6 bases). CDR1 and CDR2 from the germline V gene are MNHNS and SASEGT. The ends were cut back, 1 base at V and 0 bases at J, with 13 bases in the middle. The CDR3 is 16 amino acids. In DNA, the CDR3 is TGTGCCAGCAGTGAAGTCCACAGGGCACACTCCTACGAGCAGTACTTC. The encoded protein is CASSEVHRAHSYEQYF.

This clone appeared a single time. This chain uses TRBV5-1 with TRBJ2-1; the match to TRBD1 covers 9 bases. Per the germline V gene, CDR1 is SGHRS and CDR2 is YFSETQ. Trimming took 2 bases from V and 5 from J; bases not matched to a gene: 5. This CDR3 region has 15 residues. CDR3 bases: TGCGCCAGCAGCTTACCGGGACAGGGAAACAATGAGCAGTTCTTC. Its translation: CASSLPGQGNNEQFF.

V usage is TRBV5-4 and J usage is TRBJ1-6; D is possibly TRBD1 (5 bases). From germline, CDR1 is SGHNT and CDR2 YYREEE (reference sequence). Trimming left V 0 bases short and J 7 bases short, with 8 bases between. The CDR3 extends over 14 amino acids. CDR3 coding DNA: TGTGCCAGCAGCTTGGCGGGGGTAAATTCACCCCTCCACTTT. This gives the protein CASSLAGVNSPLHF.

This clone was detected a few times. CDR3 bases: TGTGCCAGTAGTTTGGCCTTACCATCCTATGGCTACACCTTC. This sequence encodes CASSLALPSYGYTF. The chain couples TRBV19 to TRBJ1-2; no reliable D call. The germline gives CDR1 LNHDA, CDR2 SQIVND (reference sequence). The length of the CDR3 is 14 residues. V was trimmed by 5 bases and J by 4 bases, leaving 14 bases between them.

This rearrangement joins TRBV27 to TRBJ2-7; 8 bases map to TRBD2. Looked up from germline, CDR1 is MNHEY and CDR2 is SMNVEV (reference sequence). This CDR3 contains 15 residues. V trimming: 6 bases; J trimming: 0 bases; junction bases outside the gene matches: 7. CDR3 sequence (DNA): TGTGCCAGCAGAACCCGACTAGCGAGCTCCTACGAGCAGTACTTC. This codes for CASRTRLASSYEQYF.

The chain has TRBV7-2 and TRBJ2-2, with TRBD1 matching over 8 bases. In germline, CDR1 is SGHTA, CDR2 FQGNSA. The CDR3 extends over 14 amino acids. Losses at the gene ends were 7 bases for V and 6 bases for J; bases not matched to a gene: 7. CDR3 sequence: CASIQGAWAGELFF. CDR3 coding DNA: TGTGCCAGCATCCAGGGGGCATGGGCCGGGGAGCTGTTTTTT.

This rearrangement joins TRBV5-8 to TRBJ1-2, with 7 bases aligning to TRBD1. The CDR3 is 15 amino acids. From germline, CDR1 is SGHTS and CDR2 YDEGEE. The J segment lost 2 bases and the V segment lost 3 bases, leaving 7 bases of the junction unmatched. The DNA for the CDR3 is TGTGCCAGCAGCTGGGGACAGTCAGGGAACTATGGCTACACCTTC. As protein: CASSWGQSGNYGYTF.

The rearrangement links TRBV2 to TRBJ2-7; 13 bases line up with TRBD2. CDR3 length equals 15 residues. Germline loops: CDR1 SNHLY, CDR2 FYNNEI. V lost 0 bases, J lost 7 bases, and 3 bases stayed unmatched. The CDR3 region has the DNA TGTGCCAGCAGTGAAGCCGGGACTAGCGGGGTTGAGCAGTACTTC. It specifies CASSEAGTSGVEQYF.

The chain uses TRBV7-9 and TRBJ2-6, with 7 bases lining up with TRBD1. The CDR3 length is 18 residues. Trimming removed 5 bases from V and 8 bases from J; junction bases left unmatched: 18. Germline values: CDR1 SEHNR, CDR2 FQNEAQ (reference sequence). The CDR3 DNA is TGTGCCAGCAGCCCACCCAGACACGGGGCAGGGGGACCCAACGTCCTGACTTTC. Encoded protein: CASSPPRHGAGGPNVLTF. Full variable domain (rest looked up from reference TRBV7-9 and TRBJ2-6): DTGVSQNPRHKITKRGQNVTFRCDPISEHNRLYWYRQTLGQGPEFLTYFQNEAQLEKSRLLSDRFSAERPKGSFSTLEIQRTEQGDSAMYLCASSPPRHGAGGPNVLTFGAGSRLTVL.

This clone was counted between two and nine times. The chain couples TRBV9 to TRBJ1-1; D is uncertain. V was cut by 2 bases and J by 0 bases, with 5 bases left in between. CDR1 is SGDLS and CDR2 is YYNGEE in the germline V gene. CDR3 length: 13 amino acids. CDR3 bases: TGTGCCAGCAGCGTGCAGGTGAACACTGAAGCTTTCTTT. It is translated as CASSVQVNTEAFF.

The CDR3 here is CASSIRSGGVQETQYF. The CDR3 nucleotides read TGTGCCAGCTCGATACGGAGCGGGGGAGTACAAGAGACCCAGTACTTC. The rearrangement uses TRBV18 and TRBJ2-5; 8 bases map to TRBD2. Trimming removed 6 bases from V and 2 bases from J; junction bases left unmatched: 11. Germline V gene data show CDR1 as KGHSH and CDR2 as LQKENI. The CDR3 has 16 residues.

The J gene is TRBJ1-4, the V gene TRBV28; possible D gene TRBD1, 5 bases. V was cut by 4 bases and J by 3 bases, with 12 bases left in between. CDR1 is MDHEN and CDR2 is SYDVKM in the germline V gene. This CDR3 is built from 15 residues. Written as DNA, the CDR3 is TGTGCCAGCAGTTATCGTACAGGCCCTAATGAAAAACTGTTTTTT. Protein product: CASSYRTGPNEKLFF. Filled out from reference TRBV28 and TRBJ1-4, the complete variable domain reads DVKVTQSSRYLVKRTGEKVFLECVQDMDHENMFWYRQDPGLGLRLIYFSYDVKMKEKGDIPEGYSVSREKKERFSLILESASTNQTSMYLCASSYRTGPNEKLFFGSGTQLSVL.